Below are 18 T cell receptor beta chains sequenced from a single sample in a study of blood T cell repertoires in COVID-19. Libraries were prepared by immunoSEQ multiplex PCR; TCRdb keeps only in-frame clonotypes and omits some of them. The sample includes roughly 200,000 clones, roughly 83% of them seen just once. Source material: PBMCs or T cells enriched from blood (not recorded which). Receptors originate from a man aged 40-50 years with acute COVID-19.

The chain employs TRBV7-9 and TRBJ2-1; D perhaps matches TRBD2 (5 bases). Germline CDR1 SEHNR, CDR2 FQNEAQ (reference sequence). The CDR3 sequence is 14 residues long. The germline V and J ends were trimmed by 1 base and 6 bases, with 10 bases remaining between them. In DNA, the CDR3 is TGTGCCAGCAGCTTAGAGCGGACGCTCAATGAGCAGTTCTTC. The encoded protein is CASSLERTLNEQFF.

The rearrangement uses TRBV10-3 and TRBJ2-4; 7 bases align to TRBD1. J was trimmed by 7 bases and V by 2 bases; bases with no gene match: 8. CDR3 size: 15 residues. The V gene's germline CDR1 is ENHRY and CDR2 SYGVKD. The CDR3 spells CAISETTGTGNIQYF. As DNA, the CDR3 is TGTGCCATCAGTGAGACGACAGGGACGGGGAACATTCAGTACTTC.

The rearrangement uses TRBV10-1 and TRBJ2-7; TRBD1 matches 9 bases. Germline CDR1 reads WNHNN; CDR2 reads SYGVQD (reference sequence). The CDR3 sequence is 14 residues long. Unmatched junction bases numbered 6, after V lost 6 bases and J lost 3 bases. The CDR3 protein is CASSPRTGDYEQYF. For the CDR3, the DNA is TGCGCCAGCAGCCCGCGGACAGGGGACTACGAGCAGTACTTC.

The chain is built from TRBV30 and TRBJ2-7; 8 nucleotides agree with TRBD1. The CDR3 has 15 amino acids. The J segment lost 6 bases and the V segment lost 4 bases, leaving 14 bases of the junction unmatched. The germline CDR1 and CDR2 sequences are GTSNPN and SVGIG (reference sequence). The CDR3 DNA follows: TGTGCCTGGACCGCCAGGGACAGGTGGAAGGCCGAGCAGTACTTC. This gives the protein CAWTARDRWKAEQYF.

The gene calls are TRBV28 and TRBJ2-7; TRBD1 matches 8 bases. This CDR3 has 14 amino acids. The V segment lost 6 bases and the J segment 5 bases; nucleotides outside the gene matches: 9. Germline-derived CDR1 and CDR2 are MDHEN and SYDVKM. CDR3 sequence (DNA): TGTGCCAGCAGCGACGGGCAGGGGGCCAACGAGCAGTACTTC. Translated, it gives CASSDGQGANEQYF.

The rearrangement joins TRBV24-1 to TRBJ2-1; D perhaps matches TRBD1 (6 bases). The V end lost 3 bases, the J end lost 5 bases, and 13 bases lay between the germline ends. The CDR3 is made up of 15 amino acids. The germline V gene encodes CDR1 KGHDR and CDR2 SFDVKD. CDR3 sequence (DNA): TGTGCCACCAGTGATACCATCACAGGGAACAATGAGCAGTTCTTC. Translation gives CATSDTITGNNEQFF.

The J gene is TRBJ1-2, the V gene TRBV25-1; TRBD1 agrees at 9 bases. Germline V gene sequence: CDR1 MGHDK, CDR2 SYGVNS. The trim removed 5 bases at V and 8 bases at J, leaving 3 bases unmatched. The CDR3 is 12 residues long. CDR3 amino acids: CASSPGTGGYTF. Here the CDR3 DNA reads TGTGCCAGCAGTCCCGGGACAGGGGGCTACACCTTC.

The chain links TRBV28 to TRBJ1-4, with 8 nucleotides matching TRBD1. Unmatched junction bases numbered 6, after V lost 6 bases and J lost 3 bases. The CDR3 sequence is 15 residues long. The germline V gene encodes CDR1 MDHEN and CDR2 SYDVKM. Written as DNA, the CDR3 is TGTGCCAGCAGGCCGACAGGGGCGGCTAATGAAAAACTGTTTTTT. As protein: CASRPTGAANEKLFF. The full variable domain, rest sourced from reference TRBV28 and TRBJ1-4, is DVKVTQSSRYLVKRTGEKVFLECVQDMDHENMFWYRQDPGLGLRLIYFSYDVKMKEKGDIPEGYSVSREKKERFSLILESASTNQTSMYLCASRPTGAANEKLFFGSGTQLSVL.

The chain employs TRBV7-9 and TRBJ2-5; TRBD2 agrees at 13 bases. Germline CDR1 reads SEHNR; CDR2 reads FQNEAQ (reference sequence). V was pared by 4 bases and J by 4 bases, with 12 bases of the junction left unmatched. There are 18 residues in the CDR3. CDR3 in amino acids: CASSSVLAGGPRRETQYF. CDR3 coding DNA: TGTGCCAGCAGCTCCGTACTAGCGGGAGGGCCGAGGCGAGAGACCCAGTACTTC.

V gene TRBV30 combines with J gene TRBJ2-3, with a weak D call TRBD2 (5 bases). The CDR3 is made up of 15 amino acids. Per germline, CDR1 GTSNPN and CDR2 SVGIG (reference sequence). V lost 2 bases and J 2 bases, leaving 14 bases between the germline ends. CDR3: CAWSLYGVNTDTQYF. CDR3 DNA: TGTGCCTGGAGTCTATACGGGGTTAACACAGATACGCAGTATTTT.

The V call is TRBV4-2, the J call TRBJ2-5, with D tentatively TRBD2 (5 bases). This CDR3 spans 13 amino acids. Germline CDR1 and CDR2: LGHNA and YNFKEQ. Trimming pared 3 bases from V and 5 bases from J, leaving 10 bases between. The CDR3 nucleotides read TGTGCCAGCAGCCAGATGGAGGAGGAGACCCAGTACTTC. It specifies CASSQMEEETQYF.

The chain uses TRBV4-1 and TRBJ2-5, with 9 bases aligning to TRBD1. Germline V gene sequence: CDR1 MGHRA, CDR2 YSYEKL. The CDR3 is 14 amino acids. V lost 4 bases, J lost 4 bases, and 4 bases stayed unmatched. CDR3 coding DNA: TGCGCCAGCAGCCTGACAGGGGGTGCAGAGACCCAGTACTTC. It encodes CASSLTGGAETQYF.

This chain links TRBV28 with TRBJ2-7; D may be TRBD2 (6 bases). From germline, CDR1 is MDHEN and CDR2 SYDVKM. This CDR3 spans 13 amino acids. Trimming removed 5 bases from V and 2 bases from J, with 10 bases in between. CDR3 region: CASSGTVPYEQYF. For the CDR3, the DNA is TGTGCCAGCAGTGGGACTGTCCCCTACGAGCAGTACTTC.

The chain recombines TRBV14 with TRBJ2-7; 9 bases are a match to TRBD2. Germline V gives CDR1 SGHDN, CDR2 FVKESK. The V segment lost 1 base and the J segment 3 bases; nucleotides outside the gene matches: 1. The CDR3 spans 14 residues. Here the CDR3 DNA reads TGTGCCAGCAGCCAAGGACTAGCGGACTACGAGCAGTACTTC. The encoded protein is CASSQGLADYEQYF.

The V and J genes are TRBV28 and TRBJ1-2; possibly TRBD1 for D (6 bases). Per the germline V gene, CDR1 is MDHEN and CDR2 is SYDVKM. V was shortened by 8 bases and J by 8 bases, with 18 bases between the two germline ends. CDR3 length equals 13 residues. CDR3: CASGFLGARGYTF. The CDR3, as DNA: TGTGCCAGCGGGTTCTTGGGGGCGCGCGGCTACACCTTC.

This chain uses TRBV7-9 with TRBJ2-1, with D tentatively TRBD1 (6 bases). Germline V gene data show CDR1 as SEHNR and CDR2 as FQNEAQ (reference sequence). Trimming removed 5 bases at V and 2 bases at J, with 13 bases between. The CDR3 runs 15 residues. CDR3 sequence: CASSRPRGPYNEQFF. CDR3 bases: TGTGCCAGCAGCCGCCCCAGGGGCCCCTACAATGAGCAGTTCTTC.

The chain couples TRBV6-5 to TRBJ2-1, with 7 nucleotides matching TRBD2. J lost 3 bases, V lost 9 bases, and 5 bases had no gene match. Germline assignment: CDR1 MNHEY and CDR2 SVGAGI. The CDR3 is 13 amino acids. DNA for the CDR3: TGTGCCAGTAGCGGGCTGGTCTACAATGAGCAGTTCTTC. Translation: CASSGLVYNEQFF.

V gene TRBV2 combines with J gene TRBJ1-2, with 7 bases that match TRBD1. Germline V gene data show CDR1 as SNHLY and CDR2 as FYNNEI. CDR3 length: 15 residues. The trim removed 0 bases at V and 4 bases at J, leaving 5 bases unmatched. The chain's CDR3 is CASSEAGQTLYGYTF. The CDR3 DNA follows: TGTGCCAGCAGTGAAGCGGGACAGACACTCTATGGCTACACCTTC.